Given below is one T cell receptor (beta chain) in context. What it binds is not known. One end of the junction is discordant with germline, which a read error may explain. This sample was taken from a study of blood T cells in healthy people across ages. Study findings and constraints: Per million T cells, TCR beta diversity dropped roughly linearly as age increased.

Aged about 6 to 100, donors were systemically healthy Caucasians from Russia. Combining a sample-barcoded 5' primer with a J-beta primer mix, a second PCR ran for roughly 6 to 12 cycles. Tags on each cDNA molecule came from a template-switch adaptor with 12 random nucleotides. TCRdb recomputed calls from the 5' RACE reads with MiXCR, one row per CDR3 protein. The table lists 1,800,000 or so distinct CDR3 sequences, approximately 40% of them singletons, with 20% to 25% in the top ten. Per the germline V gene, CDR1 is MGHRA and CDR2 is YSYEKL. The CDR3 loop spans 14 amino acids. The origin of this receptor is a human donor in good health. Sequencing was performed on blood. The rearrangement joins TRBV4-1 to TRBJ1-4, with D hard to call. CDR3 sequence (DNA): TGCGCCAGCAGCACAGTTGCAACTAACGAAAAACTGTTTTTT. As protein: CASSTVATNEKLFF.